Sequencing of this TCR beta chain was carried out in a study of a mutant IDH1 vaccine in newly diagnosed glioma. Study information: Commencement of vaccination occurred 4-6 weeks following radiotherapy alone, or concurrently with temozolomide cycles. Patients were pretreated with radiotherapy, temozolomide, or both, mostly both.

On this clone: What it recognizes is unknown.

The time point was: week 35, safety follow-up. Each dose delivered 300 ug of mutant IDH1 20-mer peptide subcutaneously with imiquimod. Patients in the study were vaccinated eight times, receiving shots in weeks 1, 3, 5, 7, 11, 15, 19 and 23. CDR1 SGHNT and CDR2 YYREEE come from the germline V gene (reference sequence). Losses at the gene ends were 4 bases for V and 1 base for J; bases not matched to a gene: 9. The CDR3 is 16 residues long. Profiled with immunoSEQ multiplex PCR; TCRdb holds only in-frame clones, not every one. This table has some 47,000 clones, 81% appearing once. Material: PBMCs, obtained from a glioma patient whose treatment included an IDH1 peptide vaccine. This chain links TRBV5-4 with TRBJ2-7, with 9 bases fitting TRBD1. The receptor's source is a woman aged 40 to 50 with glioma. Some clones in this sample may be carry-over from other donors' samples. The DNA of the CDR3 is TGTGCCAGCAGCAAGCGAAACGACAGGGGGTCCTACGAGCAGTACTTC. Amino acids: CASSKRNDRGSYEQYF.